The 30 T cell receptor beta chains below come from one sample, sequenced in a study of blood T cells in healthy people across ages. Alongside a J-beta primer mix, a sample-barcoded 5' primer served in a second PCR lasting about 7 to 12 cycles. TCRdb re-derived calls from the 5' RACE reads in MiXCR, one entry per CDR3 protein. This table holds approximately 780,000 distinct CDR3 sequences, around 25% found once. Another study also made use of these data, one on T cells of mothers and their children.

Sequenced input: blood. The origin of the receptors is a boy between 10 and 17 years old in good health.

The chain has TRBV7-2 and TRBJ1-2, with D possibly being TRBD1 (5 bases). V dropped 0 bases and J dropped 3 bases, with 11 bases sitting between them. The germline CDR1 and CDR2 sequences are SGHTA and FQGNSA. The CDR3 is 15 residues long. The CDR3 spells CASSLAYGAHYGYTF. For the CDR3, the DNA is TGTGCCAGCAGCTTAGCGTACGGGGCCCACTATGGCTACACCTTC.

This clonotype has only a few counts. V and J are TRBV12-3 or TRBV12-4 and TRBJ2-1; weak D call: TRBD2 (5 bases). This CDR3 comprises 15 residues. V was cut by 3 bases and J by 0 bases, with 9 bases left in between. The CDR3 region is CASSFMGSSYNEQFF. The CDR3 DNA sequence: TGTGCCAGCAGTTTCATGGGGAGCTCCTACAATGAGCAGTTCTTC.

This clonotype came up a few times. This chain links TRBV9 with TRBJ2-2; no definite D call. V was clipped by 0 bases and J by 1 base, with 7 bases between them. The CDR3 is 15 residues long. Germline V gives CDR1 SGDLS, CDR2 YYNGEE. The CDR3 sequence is CASSVDPGNTGELFF. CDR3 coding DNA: TGTGCCAGCAGCGTAGATCCAGGGAACACCGGGGAGCTGTTTTTT.

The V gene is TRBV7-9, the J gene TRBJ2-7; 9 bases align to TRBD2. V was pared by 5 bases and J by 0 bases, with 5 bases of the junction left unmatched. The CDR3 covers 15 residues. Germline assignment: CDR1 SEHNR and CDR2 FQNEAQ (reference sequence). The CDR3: CASSVGLALSYEQYF. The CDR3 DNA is TGTGCCAGCAGCGTGGGACTAGCCCTCTCCTACGAGCAGTACTTC.

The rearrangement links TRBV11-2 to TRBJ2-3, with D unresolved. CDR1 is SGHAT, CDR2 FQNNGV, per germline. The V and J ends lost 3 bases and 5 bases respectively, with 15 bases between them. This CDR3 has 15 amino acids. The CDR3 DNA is TGTGCCAGCAGCTTTGTCGGTTTTAACCAAGATACGCAGTATTTT. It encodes CASSFVGFNQDTQYF.

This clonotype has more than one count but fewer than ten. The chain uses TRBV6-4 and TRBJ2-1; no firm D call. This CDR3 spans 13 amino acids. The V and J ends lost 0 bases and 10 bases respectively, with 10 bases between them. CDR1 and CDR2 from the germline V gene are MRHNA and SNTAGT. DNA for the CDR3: TGTGCCAGCAGTGACTCGAAGGCTCGGGAGCAGTTCTTC. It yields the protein CASSDSKAREQFF.

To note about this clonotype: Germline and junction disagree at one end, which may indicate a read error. In DNA, the CDR3 is TGTGCCAGCAGTTACTCGTGGACAGGAGTGAACACTGAAGCCTTCTTT. Its protein is CASSYSWTGVNTEAFF. The chain combines TRBV6-5 with TRBJ1-1, with 7 bases that match TRBD1. The CDR3 consists of 16 residues. From germline, CDR1 is MNHEY and CDR2 SVGAGI.

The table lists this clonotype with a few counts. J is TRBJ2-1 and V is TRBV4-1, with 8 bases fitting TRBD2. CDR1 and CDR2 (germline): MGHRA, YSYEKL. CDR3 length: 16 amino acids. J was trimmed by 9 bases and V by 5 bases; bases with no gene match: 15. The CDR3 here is CASSTPGTRVGSEQFF. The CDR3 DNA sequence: TGCGCCAGCAGCACCCCCGGGACTAGAGTTGGTAGTGAGCAGTTCTTC.

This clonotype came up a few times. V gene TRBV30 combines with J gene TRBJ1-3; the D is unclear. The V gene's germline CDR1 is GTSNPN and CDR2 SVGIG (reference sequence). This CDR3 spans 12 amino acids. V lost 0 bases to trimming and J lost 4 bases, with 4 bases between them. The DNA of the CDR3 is TGTGCCTGGAGTGTTCTGGGAAACACCATATATTTT. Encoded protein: CAWSVLGNTIYF.

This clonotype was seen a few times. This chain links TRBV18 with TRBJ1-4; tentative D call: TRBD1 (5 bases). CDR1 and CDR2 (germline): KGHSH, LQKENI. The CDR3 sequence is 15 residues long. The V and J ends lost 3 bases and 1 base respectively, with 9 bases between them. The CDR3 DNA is TGTGCCAGCTCACCCAGCAGGGTAACTAATGAAAAACTGTTTTTT. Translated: CASSPSRVTNEKLFF.

The CDR3 protein is CASAWRGDTDTQYF. The CDR3 DNA sequence: TGCGCCAGCGCTTGGCGGGGGGACACAGATACGCAGTATTTT. The chain has TRBV4-1 and TRBJ2-3; 8 positions agree with TRBD2. Trimming at V came to 8 bases and at J to 2 bases, leaving 6 bases not matched to a gene. The CDR3 is 14 amino acids. CDR1 is MGHRA and CDR2 is YSYEKL in the germline V gene.

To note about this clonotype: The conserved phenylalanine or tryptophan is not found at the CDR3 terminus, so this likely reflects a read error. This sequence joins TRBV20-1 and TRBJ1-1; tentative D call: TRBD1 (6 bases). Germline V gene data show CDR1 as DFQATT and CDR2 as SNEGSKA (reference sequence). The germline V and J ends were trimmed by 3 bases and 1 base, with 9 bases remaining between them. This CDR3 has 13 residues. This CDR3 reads CSASRDTNTEAFI. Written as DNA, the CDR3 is TGCAGTGCTAGTCGGGACACGAACACTGAAGCTTTCATT.

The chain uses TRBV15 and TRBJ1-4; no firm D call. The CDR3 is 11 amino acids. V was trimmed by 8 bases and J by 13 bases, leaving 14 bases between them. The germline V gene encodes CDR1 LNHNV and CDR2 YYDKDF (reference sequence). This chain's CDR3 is CATGVEGGLFF. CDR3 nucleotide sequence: TGTGCCACCGGGGTGGAAGGAGGACTGTTTTTT.

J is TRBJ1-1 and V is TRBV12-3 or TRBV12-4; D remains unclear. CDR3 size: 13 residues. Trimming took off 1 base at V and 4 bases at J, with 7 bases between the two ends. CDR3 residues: CASSLGRRTEAFF. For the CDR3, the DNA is TGTGCCAGCAGTTTAGGCAGACGCACTGAAGCTTTCTTT.

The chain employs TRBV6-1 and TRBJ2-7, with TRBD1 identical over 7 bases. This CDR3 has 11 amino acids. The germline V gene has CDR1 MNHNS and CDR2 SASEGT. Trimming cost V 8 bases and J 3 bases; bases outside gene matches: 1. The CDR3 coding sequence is TGTGCCAGCCAGGGGGTCTACGAGCAGTACTTC. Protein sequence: CASQGVYEQYF.

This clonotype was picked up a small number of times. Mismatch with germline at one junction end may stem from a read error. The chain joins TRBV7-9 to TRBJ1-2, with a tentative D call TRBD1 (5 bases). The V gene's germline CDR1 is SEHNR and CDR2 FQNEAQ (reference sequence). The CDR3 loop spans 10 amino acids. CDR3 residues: CASSLDSVGF. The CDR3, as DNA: TGTGCCAGCAGCCTTGACAGCGTCGGCTTC.

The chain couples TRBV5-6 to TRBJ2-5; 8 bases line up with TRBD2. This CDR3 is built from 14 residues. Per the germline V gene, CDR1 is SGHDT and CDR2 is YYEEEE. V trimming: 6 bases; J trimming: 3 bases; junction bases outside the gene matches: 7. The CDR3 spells CASTREGGEETQYF. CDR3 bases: TGTGCCAGCACCCGGGAGGGGGGGGAAGAGACCCAGTACTTC.

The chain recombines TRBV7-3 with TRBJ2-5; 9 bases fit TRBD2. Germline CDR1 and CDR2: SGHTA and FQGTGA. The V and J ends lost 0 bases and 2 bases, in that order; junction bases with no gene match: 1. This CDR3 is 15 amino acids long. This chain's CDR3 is CASSLTAGGQETQYF. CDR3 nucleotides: TGTGCCAGCAGCTTAACAGCGGGGGGTCAAGAGACCCAGTACTTC.

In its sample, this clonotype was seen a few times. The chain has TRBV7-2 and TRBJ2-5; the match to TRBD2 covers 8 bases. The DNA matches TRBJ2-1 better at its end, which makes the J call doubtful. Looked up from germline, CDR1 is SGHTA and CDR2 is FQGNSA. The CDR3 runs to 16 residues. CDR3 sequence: CASSSRRLAGYNEQFF. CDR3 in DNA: TGTGCCAGCAGCTCAAGGAGGCTAGCGGGCTACAATGAGCAGTTCTTC.

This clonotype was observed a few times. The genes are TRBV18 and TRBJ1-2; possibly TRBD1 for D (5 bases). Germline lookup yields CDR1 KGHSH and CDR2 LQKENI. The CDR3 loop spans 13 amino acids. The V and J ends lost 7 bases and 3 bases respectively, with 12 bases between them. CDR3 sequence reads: CASFEGKDYGYTF. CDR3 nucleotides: TGTGCCAGCTTCGAGGGGAAGGACTATGGCTACACCTTC.

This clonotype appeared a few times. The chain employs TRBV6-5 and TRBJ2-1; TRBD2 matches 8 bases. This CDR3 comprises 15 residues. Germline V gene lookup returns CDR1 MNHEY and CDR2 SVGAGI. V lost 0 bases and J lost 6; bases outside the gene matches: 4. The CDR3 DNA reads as TGTGCCAGCAGTTACTCGGGCGGGGGGCCCAATGAGCAGTTCTTC. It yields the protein CASSYSGGGPNEQFF.

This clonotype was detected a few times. This CDR3 is CASSEVPGLRADTQYF. As DNA, the CDR3 is TGTGCCAGCAGTGAAGTCCCGGGCCTGCGTGCAGATACGCAGTATTTT. This rearrangement joins TRBV6-1 to TRBJ2-3; no reliable D call. V was trimmed by 1 base and J by 4 bases, leaving 15 bases between them. CDR1 MNHNS and CDR2 SASEGT come from the germline V gene. The CDR3 extends over 16 amino acids.

DNA of the CDR3: TGCGCCAGCAGTCAATCCCCATGGACTAGCGGCTACGAGCAGTACTTC. Translated: CASSQSPWTSGYEQYF. V and J are TRBV23-1 and TRBJ2-7; 10 nucleotides agree with TRBD2. TRBV23-1 is treated as an ORF (open reading frame) with a function not yet certain. Unmatched junction bases numbered 5, after V lost 0 bases and J lost 3 bases. The CDR3 extends over 16 amino acids.

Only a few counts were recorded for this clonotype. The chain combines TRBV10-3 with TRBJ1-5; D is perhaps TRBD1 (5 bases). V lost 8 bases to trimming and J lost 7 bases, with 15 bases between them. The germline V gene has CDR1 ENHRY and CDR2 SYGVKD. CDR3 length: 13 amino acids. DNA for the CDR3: TGTGCCATCGGTTCCGGGACGCGGCAGCCCCAGCATTTT. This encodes CAIGSGTRQPQHF.

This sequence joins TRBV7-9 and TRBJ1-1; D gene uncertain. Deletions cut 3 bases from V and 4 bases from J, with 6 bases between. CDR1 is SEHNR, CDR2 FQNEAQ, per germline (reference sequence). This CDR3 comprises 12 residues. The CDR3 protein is CASSFSLTEAFF. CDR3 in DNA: TGTGCCAGCAGCTTTAGTCTCACTGAAGCTTTCTTT. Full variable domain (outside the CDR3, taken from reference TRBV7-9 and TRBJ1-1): DTGVSQNPRHKITKRGQNVTFRCDPISEHNRLYWYRQTLGQGPEFLTYFQNEAQLEKSRLLSDRFSAERPKGSFSTLEIQRTEQGDSAMYLCASSFSLTEAFFGQGTRLTVV.

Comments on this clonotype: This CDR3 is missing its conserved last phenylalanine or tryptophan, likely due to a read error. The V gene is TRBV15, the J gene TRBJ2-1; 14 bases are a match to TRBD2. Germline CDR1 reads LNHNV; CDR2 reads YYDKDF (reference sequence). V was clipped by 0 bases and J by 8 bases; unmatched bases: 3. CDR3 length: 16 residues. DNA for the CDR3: TGTGCCACCAGCAGAGAAGGACTAGCGGGGGGCCATGAGCAGTTCTTA. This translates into CATSREGLAGGHEQFL.

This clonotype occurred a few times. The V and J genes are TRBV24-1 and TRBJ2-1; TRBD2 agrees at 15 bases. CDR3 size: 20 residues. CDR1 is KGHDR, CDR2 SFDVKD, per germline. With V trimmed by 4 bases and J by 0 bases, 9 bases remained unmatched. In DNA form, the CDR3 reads TGTGCCACCAGTGACCCACGGACTAGCGGGGGGGCTAACTCCTACAATGAGCAGTTCTTC. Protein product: CATSDPRTSGGANSYNEQFF.

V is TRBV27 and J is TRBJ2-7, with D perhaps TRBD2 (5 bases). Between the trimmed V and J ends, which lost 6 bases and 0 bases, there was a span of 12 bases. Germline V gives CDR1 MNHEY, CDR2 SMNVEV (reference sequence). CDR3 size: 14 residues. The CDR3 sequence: CASSREPSSYEQYF. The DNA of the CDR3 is TGTGCCAGCAGCCGGGAACCAAGCTCCTACGAGCAGTACTTC.

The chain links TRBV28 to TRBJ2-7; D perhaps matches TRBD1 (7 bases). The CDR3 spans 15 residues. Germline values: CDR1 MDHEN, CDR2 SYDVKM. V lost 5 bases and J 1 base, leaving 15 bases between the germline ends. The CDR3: CASSRKTGRSYEQYF. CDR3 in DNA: TGTGCCAGCAGTCGGAAGACAGGGAGGTCCTACGAGCAGTACTTC.

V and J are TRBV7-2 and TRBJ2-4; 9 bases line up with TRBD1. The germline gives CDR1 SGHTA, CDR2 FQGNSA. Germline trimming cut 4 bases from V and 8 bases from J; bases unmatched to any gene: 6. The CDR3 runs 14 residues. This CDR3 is CASSSGQGGYIQYF. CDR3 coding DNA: TGTGCCAGCAGCTCGGGACAGGGAGGGTACATTCAGTACTTC.